The rows below give T cell receptor beta chains drawn from one sample of a study of T cells in Graves' hyperthyroidism and ophthalmopathy. MiXCR, run by TCRdb on the multiplex PCR reads, gives a single entry per CDR3 protein. The sample records roughly 560,000 distinct CDR3 sequences, 14% to 15% being singletons. The sequencing input was blood. The source is a woman between 40 and 50 years old with Graves' ophthalmopathy. CDR3s include the opening cysteine and the closing phenylalanine or tryptophan. D genes are given only for firm matches. Expanded clones are given a class, and other clones once, few, many or no size at all.

TRBD2	many	TRBV6-1	TRBJ2-7	CASSRPPGTSDEQYF	TGTGCCAGCAGTCGACCTCCCGGGACTAGCGACGAGCAGTACTTC
TRBD2	many	TRBV2	TRBJ2-7	CASRESGSLSYEQYF	TGTGCCAGCAGAGAGAGCGGGAGTCTCTCCTACGAGCAGTACTTC
NA	NA	TRBV5-5	TRBJ2-7	CASSLSRLSSYEQYF	TGTGCCAGCAGCTTGAGTCGGCTTTCTTCCTACGAGCAGTACTTC
TRBD2	many	TRBV4-1	TRBJ2-7	CASSPSTSGSSYEQYF	TGCGCCAGCAGCCCCTCGACTAGCGGGAGCTCCTACGAGCAGTACTTC
NA	many	TRBV12-3/TRBV12-4	TRBJ1-2	CVSSLTGAVSYTF	TGTGTCAGCAGTTTAACGGGGGCGGTGAGCTACACCTTC
TRBD1	NA	TRBV4-2	TRBJ1-3	CASSQAPTGVTGNTIYF	TGTGCCAGCAGCCAAGCCCCAACAGGGGTCACTGGAAACACCATATATTTT
TRBD1	many	TRBV7-8	TRBJ1-1	CASSLTPGTANTEAFF	TGTGCCAGCAGCTTAACCCCCGGGACAGCTAACACTGAAGCTTTCTTT
TRBD1	NA	TRBV11-1	TRBJ2-3	CASSSTGTGADTQYF	TGTGCCAGCAGCTCTACCGGGACAGGGGCAGATACGCAGTATTTT
NA	NA	TRBV18	TRBJ2-5	CASSPQDGPQETQYF	TGTGCCAGCTCACCACAAGACGGTCCCCAAGAGACCCAGTACTTC
NA	many	TRBV5-1	TRBJ2-2	CASSLSSSNTGELFF	TGCGCCAGCAGCTTGTCTAGCTCGAACACCGGGGAGCTGTTTTTT
NA	NA	TRBV2	TRBJ1-2	CASDGTGYGYTF	TGTGCCAGCGATGGGACGGGCTATGGCTACACCTTC
NA	NA	TRBV19	TRBJ2-5	CASSVRASETQYF	TGTGCCAGTAGTGTCCGGGCCTCGGAGACCCAGTACTTC
NA	many	TRBV7-2	TRBJ1-6	CASSLRGHGDSPLHF	TGTGCCAGCAGCTTGAGGGGACACGGTGATTCACCCCTCCACTTT
TRBD1	few	TRBV20-1	TRBJ1-6	CSARVRQGDSPLHF	TGCAGTGCTAGAGTGCGACAGGGGGACTCACCCCTCCACTTT
NA	once	TRBV2	TRBJ2-7	CASTTDSYEQYF	TGTGCCAGCACCACAGACAGCTACGAGCAGTACTTC
NA	many	TRBV20-1	TRBJ2-1	CSAISGSSSYNEQFF	TGCAGTGCTATCTCGGGGTCAAGCTCCTACAATGAGCAGTTCTTC
TRBD1	many	TRBV27	TRBJ1-1	CASSPWDRGSSEAFF	TGTGCCAGCAGTCCGTGGGACAGGGGAAGTTCTGAAGCTTTCTTT
NA	NA	TRBV12-3/TRBV12-4	TRBJ1-4	CASSIRTEGEKLFF	TGTGCCAGCAGTATCAGAACCGAGGGGGAAAAACTGTTTTTT
TRBD2	many	TRBV6-2/TRBV6-3	TRBJ2-7	CASSIGLAGGRKYF	TGTGCCAGCAGTATTGGACTAGCGGGAGGGCGAAAGTACTTC
NA	many	TRBV6-1	TRBJ2-2	CASSEEPRNTGELFF	TGTGCCAGCAGTGAAGAACCGAGAAACACCGGGGAGCTGTTTTTT
NA	many	TRBV11-2	TRBJ2-7	CASSPEMGYEQYF	TGTGCCAGCAGCCCCGAGATGGGTTACGAGCAGTACTTC
NA	many	TRBV6-5	TRBJ2-2	CASSYRTGELFF	TGTGCCAGCAGTTACAGAACCGGGGAGCTGTTTTTT
NA	NA	TRBV7-2	TRBJ2-7	CASSLSPTLSYEQYF	TGTGCCAGCAGCTTATCGCCCACCCTCTCCTACGAGCAGTACTTC
NA	many	TRBV7-9	TRBJ1-2	CASRREAGRNYGYTF	TGTGCCAGCAGGAGAGAGGCAGGGAGGAACTATGGCTACACCTTC
NA	NA	TRBV30	TRBJ1-1	CAWSGRMNTEAFF	TGTGCCTGGAGTGGCAGGATGAACACTGAAGCTTTCTTT
TRBD1	NA	TRBV19	TRBJ1-5	CASSSTGGPNQPQHF	TGTGCCAGTAGTTCTACAGGGGGCCCAAATCAGCCCCAGCATTTT
NA	many	TRBV5-1	TRBJ2-2	CASSFYSGTGELFF	TGCGCCAGCTCGTTCTATAGTGGCACCGGGGAGCTGTTTTTT
NA	many	TRBV19	TRBJ2-7	CASSAGGHYEQYF	TGTGCCAGTAGTGCCGGGGGTCACTACGAGCAGTACTTC
NA	NA	TRBV24-1	TRBJ2-5	CATSVHGQETQYF	TGTGCCACCAGTGTGCACGGACAGGAGACCCAGTACTTC
NA	many	TRBV5-6	TRBJ1-1	CASSLRGLAGTEAFF	TGTGCCAGCAGCTTGAGAGGGTTGGCTGGCACTGAAGCTTTCTTT
TRBD2	many	TRBV4-3	TRBJ2-3	CASSQSGRAGDTQYF	TGCGCCAGCAGCCAAAGCGGGAGGGCCGGAGATACGCAGTATTTT
NA	once	TRBV12-3/TRBV12-4	TRBJ1-1	CASSFDRPGNTEAFF	TGTGCCAGCAGTTTCGACAGGCCCGGGAACACTGAAGCTTTCTTT
NA	many	TRBV19	TRBJ1-1	CASSIPSDRLMNTEAFF	TGTGCCAGTAGTATTCCCTCCGACAGGCTCATGAACACTGAAGCTTTCTTT
NA	NA	TRBV5-6	TRBJ2-5	CASSYLGKETQYF	TGTGCCAGCAGCTATCTCGGGAAAGAGACCCAGTACTTC
NA	many	TRBV20-1	TRBJ2-5	CSASWGVAETQYF	TGCAGTGCTAGCTGGGGGGTAGCGGAGACCCAGTACTTC
TRBD1	many	TRBV12-3/TRBV12-4	TRBJ1-2	CASGPGQGDYGYTF	TGTGCCAGCGGACCTGGACAGGGGGACTATGGCTACACCTTC
NA	NA	TRBV12-5	TRBJ1-1	CASGLPGQITEAFF	TGTGCTAGTGGTTTGCCGGGGCAGATCACTGAAGCTTTCTTT
TRBD2	many	TRBV6-5	TRBJ2-7	CASSYSLAGVIYEQYF	TGTGCCAGCAGTTACTCACTAGCGGGTGTTATCTACGAGCAGTACTTC
TRBD1	few	TRBV11-2	TRBJ1-1	CASSLPRRGRFITEAFF	TGTGCCAGCAGCTTACCCCGTAGGGGGCGCTTTATCACTGAAGCTTTCTTT